One and the same sample provided the 31 T cell receptor beta chains below, sequenced in a study of shared T cell receptors in the human thymus. The repertoire was sequenced with immunoSEQ multiplex PCR; TCRdb's copy has only in-frame clones and lacks some. The data hold 500,000 to 850,000 clones, with around 87% observed a single time. The sample was also reused in another study, on human thymus T cells.

The source material was thymocytes. The origin of the receptors is a boy under two years old with a congenital heart defect.

This rearrangement joins TRBV2 to TRBJ1-2; D is uncertain. The CDR3 loop spans 11 amino acids. Germline values: CDR1 SNHLY, CDR2 FYNNEI. Trimming removed 6 bases from V and 8 bases from J, with 10 bases in between. This chain's CDR3 is CASREYWGYTF. The CDR3 DNA reads as TGTGCCAGCAGGGAGTATTGGGGCTACACCTTC.

The chain joins TRBV10-2 to TRBJ2-2, with D maybe TRBD2 (5 bases). This CDR3 comprises 15 residues. Germline CDR1 reads WSHSY; CDR2 reads SAAADI. V lost 7 bases, J lost 0 bases, and 12 bases lay in between. This chain's CDR3 is CASTSRGPNTGELFF. The CDR3 nucleotides are TGCGCCAGCACCTCTCGCGGGCCGAACACCGGGGAGCTGTTTTTT.

V usage is TRBV7-9 and J usage is TRBJ2-2; 7 bases agree with TRBD1. Germline assignment: CDR1 SEHNR and CDR2 FQNEAQ (reference sequence). The CDR3 totals 16 residues. The V gene end was trimmed by 5 bases and the J gene end by 3 bases; junction bases not matched to a gene: 9. The CDR3 spells CASSLIYRGYTGELFF. CDR3 sequence (DNA): TGTGCCAGCAGCCTTATCTACAGGGGATACACCGGGGAGCTGTTTTTT. The whole variable domain, remainder taken from reference TRBV7-9 and TRBJ2-2, is DTGVSQNPRHKITKRGQNVTFRCDPISEHNRLYWYRQTLGQGPEFLTYFQNEAQLEKSRLLSDRFSAERPKGSFSTLEIQRTEQGDSAMYLCASSLIYRGYTGELFFGEGSRLTVL.

CDR3 region: CAISARTGGTADEQFF. In nucleotides, the CDR3 is TGTGCCATCAGTGCCAGGACAGGGGGCACCGCCGATGAGCAGTTCTTC. The chain links TRBV10-3 to TRBJ2-1; TRBD1 aligns across 11 bases. The CDR3 length is 16 residues. The J segment lost 8 bases and the V segment lost 4 bases, leaving 10 bases of the junction unmatched. From germline, CDR1 is ENHRY and CDR2 SYGVKD.

The chain carries TRBV15 and TRBJ2-7; 7 nucleotides line up with TRBD2. This CDR3 contains 16 residues. The germline V gene has CDR1 LNHNV and CDR2 YYDKDF (reference sequence). Trimming removed 5 bases from V and 1 base from J; junction bases left unmatched: 11. CDR3 sequence: CATSDNSGTTSYEQYF. In DNA form, the CDR3 reads TGTGCCACCAGCGATAATTCAGGGACTACTTCCTACGAGCAGTACTTC.

The J gene is TRBJ1-6, the V gene TRBV5-1; 10 nucleotides line up with TRBD1. The V gene end was trimmed by 4 bases and the J gene end by 0 bases; junction bases not matched to a gene: 7. The CDR3 length is 18 residues. CDR1 is SGHRS and CDR2 is YFSETQ in the germline V gene. CDR3 DNA: TGCGCCAGCAGCCGGGACAGGGGACGCCGCTCCTATAATTCACCCCTCCACTTT. Amino acid sequence: CASSRDRGRRSYNSPLHF.

This chain connects TRBV4-1 to TRBJ2-1, with D perhaps TRBD2 (5 bases). CDR1 and CDR2 from the germline V gene are MGHRA and YSYEKL. V lost 3 bases, J lost 3 bases, and 12 bases lay in between. This CDR3 is built from 15 residues. The CDR3 DNA reads TGCGCCAGCAGCCAGGTGGGAGTCGTCTACAATGAGCAGTTCTTC. It specifies CASSQVGVVYNEQFF.

The chain links TRBV7-8 to TRBJ1-4; D gene ambiguous. Trimming left V 1 base short and J 7 bases short, with 7 bases between. The CDR3 length is 13 residues. The germline V gene encodes CDR1 SGHVS and CDR2 FQNEAQ. Written as DNA, the CDR3 is TGTGCCAGCAGCTTAGTGGTGGCTGAAAAACTGTTTTTT. This codes for CASSLVVAEKLFF.

The J gene is TRBJ1-3, the V gene TRBV7-9; no firm D call. Per germline, CDR1 SEHNR and CDR2 FQNEAQ (reference sequence). The CDR3 sequence is 18 residues long. Trimming took 0 bases from V and 0 from J, leaving 15 bases between them. The CDR3 here is CASSLALHSKASGNTIYF. Written as DNA, the CDR3 is TGTGCCAGCAGCTTAGCGCTCCACTCTAAAGCCTCTGGAAACACCATATATTTT. The complete variable domain, with remaining parts taken from reference TRBV7-9 and TRBJ1-3, reads DTGVSQNPRHKITKRGQNVTFRCDPISEHNRLYWYRQTLGQGPEFLTYFQNEAQLEKSRLLSDRFSAERPKGSFSTLEIQRTEQGDSAMYLCASSLALHSKASGNTIYFGEGSWLTVV.

CDR3 sequence: CASSELERGAHDTQYF. CDR3 coding DNA: TGTGCCAGCAGTGAATTAGAGCGGGGGGCCCACGATACGCAGTATTTT. The chain couples TRBV25-1 to TRBJ2-3; 9 bases align to TRBD2. The germline V gene encodes CDR1 MGHDK and CDR2 SYGVNS. V shed 1 base and J 6 bases; nucleotides not matched to a gene: 8. The CDR3 is 16 amino acids.

The V gene is TRBV9, the J gene TRBJ2-6; 8 positions match TRBD2. Germline lookup yields CDR1 SGDLS and CDR2 YYNGEE. V dropped 3 bases and J dropped 0; count of bases not matched to a gene: 8. CDR3 size: 18 residues. In DNA, the CDR3 is TGTGCCAGCAGCGCCCAAAGACTAGCGCGCTCTGGGGCCAACGTCCTGACTTTC. Translation gives CASSAQRLARSGANVLTF.

This chain links TRBV4-2 with TRBJ2-1; TRBD2 agrees at 8 bases. CDR1 and CDR2 from the germline V gene are LGHNA and YNFKEQ. V trimming: 0 bases; J trimming: 10 bases; junction bases outside the gene matches: 14. This CDR3 has 17 residues. The chain's CDR3 is CASSQDPASGRTGEQFF. CDR3 nucleotides: TGTGCCAGCAGCCAAGATCCCGCCAGCGGGAGAACGGGGGAGCAGTTCTTC.

As DNA, the CDR3 is TGTGCCAGCAGCTTAGGAAATAACAGGGGGCCCCCAAAGTACCCCCAGCATTTT. This gives the protein CASSLGNNRGPPKYPQHF. The chain carries TRBV7-2 and TRBJ1-5, with TRBD1 matching 9 bases. The CDR3 is 18 amino acids. With 1 base clipped from V and 10 bases from J, the junction kept 17 bases outside the gene matches. CDR1 is SGHTA, CDR2 FQGNSA, per germline.

The gene calls are TRBV9 and TRBJ2-1, with D possibly matching TRBD1 (6 bases). V gave up 4 bases and J gave up 4 bases, with 6 bases separating them. The CDR3 consists of 12 residues. The germline V gene has CDR1 SGDLS and CDR2 YYNGEE. Here the CDR3 reads CASSTGYNEQFF. The CDR3 nucleotides read TGTGCCAGCAGCACAGGGTACAATGAGCAGTTCTTC.

This clone has just one count. J is TRBJ2-7 and V is TRBV27; 11 nucleotides align to TRBD2. The CDR3 extends over 16 amino acids. V gave up 0 bases and J gave up 1 base; unmatched junction bases: 2. Germline-derived CDR1 and CDR2 are MNHEY and SMNVEV (reference sequence). The CDR3 DNA is TGTGCCAGCAGTTTATCAGGACTAGCGGGTTCCTACGAGCAGTACTTC. Its protein is CASSLSGLAGSYEQYF.

This chain uses TRBV12-5 with TRBJ2-7; 7 nucleotides align to TRBD2. Germline values: CDR1 LGHNT, CDR2 FRNRAP. This CDR3 has 14 residues. V was clipped by 3 bases and J by 3 bases; unmatched bases: 5. The CDR3 region is CASGFLADYYEQYF. In DNA, the CDR3 is TGTGCTAGTGGTTTCCTAGCGGATTACTACGAGCAGTACTTC.

The chain combines TRBV5-6 with TRBJ2-1; a weak D match, TRBD1 (6 bases). CDR1 SGHDT and CDR2 YYEEEE come from the germline V gene. The CDR3 totals 15 residues. Trimming took off 3 bases at V and 2 bases at J, with 12 bases between the two ends. For the CDR3, the DNA is TGTGCCAGCAGCTGCGTGGGGGCTGCCTACAATGAGCAGTTCTTC. This encodes CASSCVGAAYNEQFF.

This sequence joins TRBV7-9 and TRBJ2-1, with 13 bases lining up with TRBD2. The length of the CDR3 is 16 residues. V was pared by 4 bases and J by 4 bases, with 4 bases of the junction left unmatched. The germline V gene encodes CDR1 SEHNR and CDR2 FQNEAQ (reference sequence). This CDR3 reads CASSSRLAGGYNEQFF. As DNA, the CDR3 is TGTGCCAGCAGCTCCCGACTAGCGGGAGGATACAATGAGCAGTTCTTC.

This sequence joins TRBV5-6 and TRBJ2-7, with TRBD1 matching over 8 bases. Trimming cost V 3 bases and J 5 bases; bases outside gene matches: 16. Looked up from germline, CDR1 is SGHDT and CDR2 is YYEEEE. The CDR3 length is 17 residues. The CDR3 is CASSWGTGSSRKDEQYF. The DNA for the CDR3 is TGTGCCAGCAGCTGGGGGACAGGCTCTAGTCGAAAAGACGAGCAGTACTTC.

The chain is built from TRBV27 and TRBJ2-3; 11 bases align to TRBD2. Germline V lookup: CDR1 MNHEY, CDR2 SMNVEV (reference sequence). The ends lost 6 bases at V and 3 bases at J; junction bases unmatched: 8. This CDR3 comprises 16 residues. The CDR3 nucleotides are TGTGCCAGCAGCGCGACTAGCGGGATATCGACAGATACGCAGTATTTT. This codes for CASSATSGISTDTQYF.

This clone was observed a single time. V and J are TRBV7-2 and TRBJ1-6; a possible D gene is TRBD1 (6 bases). V lost 1 base and J 8 bases, leaving 12 bases between the germline ends. Germline V gene data show CDR1 as SGHTA and CDR2 as FQGNSA. The CDR3 runs to 15 residues. CDR3 in DNA: TGTGCCAGCAGCTTAGTGCAGGGGACCCATTCACCCCTCCACTTT. It yields the protein CASSLVQGTHSPLHF.

The genes are TRBV6-5 and TRBJ1-2; D gene ambiguous. Germline CDR1 and CDR2: MNHEY and SVGAGI. The CDR3 covers 15 residues. V lost 6 bases and J lost 2, with 16 bases in between. The CDR3 nucleotides read TGTGCCAGCAGCCAACTCCGGGAAGCCAACTATGGCTACACCTTC. The encoded protein is CASSQLREANYGYTF.

The chain couples TRBV6-1 to TRBJ2-1; 9 bases are a match to TRBD1. The V segment lost 1 base and the J segment 14 bases; nucleotides outside the gene matches: 15. Germline V lookup: CDR1 MNHNS, CDR2 SASEGT. This CDR3 contains 16 residues. DNA for the CDR3: TGTGCCAGCAGTGAAGAGGGACAGGGAAAGGGAAGAGTTGAGTTCTTC. Amino acids: CASSEEGQGKGRVEFF.

The chain uses TRBV6-1 and TRBJ2-3, with TRBD2 matching over 11 bases. CDR1 and CDR2 from the germline V gene are MNHNS and SASEGT. V shed 0 bases and J 5 bases; nucleotides not matched to a gene: 4. This CDR3 has 16 amino acids. The CDR3, as DNA: TGTGCCAGCAGTGAAGCTAGCGGGGGGGCCGAAGATACGCAGTATTTT. Protein sequence: CASSEASGGAEDTQYF.

The chain uses TRBV5-4 and TRBJ1-1, with TRBD1 matching 7 bases. V trimming: 4 bases; J trimming: 5 bases; junction bases outside the gene matches: 5. This CDR3 region has 13 residues. Germline CDR1 is SGHNT and CDR2 is YYREEE (reference sequence). This CDR3 reads CASSLTGDTEAFF. Written as DNA, the CDR3 is TGTGCCAGCAGCCTAACAGGGGATACTGAAGCTTTCTTT.

The V and J genes are TRBV29-1 and TRBJ2-5; a weak D match, TRBD2 (5 bases). Looked up from germline, CDR1 is SQVTM and CDR2 is ANQGSEA. V was shortened by 2 bases and J by 5 bases, with 18 bases between the two germline ends. The CDR3 contains 15 residues. CDR3 bases: TGCAGCGTTGAACCGGGGAGCTCGGTGTTTGAGACCCAGTACTTC. It yields the protein CSVEPGSSVFETQYF.

This clone was picked up a small number of times. The chain uses TRBV14 and TRBJ2-7, with 9 nucleotides matching TRBD1. Germline assignment: CDR1 SGHDN and CDR2 FVKESK. The J segment lost 1 base and the V segment lost 0 bases, leaving 4 bases of the junction unmatched. CDR3 length: 16 residues. CDR3 sequence: CASSQEEGQGSYEQYF. CDR3 sequence (DNA): TGTGCCAGCAGCCAAGAGGAGGGACAGGGATCCTACGAGCAGTACTTC.

This clone was counted between two and nine times. The CDR3 sequence is CASSQGPRQGRYYGYTF. In DNA, the CDR3 is TGCGCCAGCAGCCAAGGACCAAGACAGGGTCGCTACTATGGCTACACCTTC. The chain combines TRBV4-3 with TRBJ1-2, with 7 bases fitting TRBD1. J was trimmed by 3 bases and V by 1 base; bases with no gene match: 11. The CDR3 contains 17 residues. Germline lookup yields CDR1 LGHNA and CDR2 YSLEER.

The rearrangement joins TRBV7-6 to TRBJ1-1; D is possibly TRBD1 (5 bases). The germline V gene encodes CDR1 SGHVS and CDR2 FNYEAQ. V dropped 1 base and J dropped 1 base, with 13 bases sitting between them. The CDR3 loop spans 16 amino acids. This CDR3 reads CASSLGYGGSNTEAFF. Here the CDR3 DNA reads TGTGCCAGCAGCTTAGGGTATGGGGGGTCGAACACTGAAGCTTTCTTT. Full variable domain (missing parts from reference TRBV7-6 and TRBJ1-1): GAGVSQSPRYKVTKRGQDVALRCDPISGHVSLYWYRQALGQGPEFLTYFNYEAQQDKSGLPNDRFSAERPEGSISTLTIQRTEQRDSAMYRCASSLGYGGSNTEAFFGQGTRLTVV.

The chain uses TRBV19 and TRBJ1-2; TRBD1 might be the D (6 bases). The V end was cut by 6 bases, the J end by 1 base, with 12 bases between. The CDR3 has 14 residues. CDR1 LNHDA and CDR2 SQIVND come from the germline V gene (reference sequence). The CDR3 spells CASSRVRGNYGYTF. The CDR3 nucleotides are TGTGCCAGTAGCCGGGTCAGGGGTAACTATGGCTACACCTTC. Combining the CDR3 with reference TRBV19 and TRBJ1-2 gives the whole variable domain DGGITQSPKYLFRKEGQNVTLSCEQNLNHDAMYWYRQDPGQGLRLIYYSQIVNDFQKGDIAEGYSVSREKKESFPLTVTSAQKNPTAFYLCASSRVRGNYGYTFGSGTRLTVV.

This chain uses TRBV4-3 with TRBJ1-5; no firm D call. Trimming took 4 bases from V and 0 from J, leaving 16 bases between them. CDR1 and CDR2 from the germline V gene are LGHNA and YSLEER. CDR3 length equals 17 residues. CDR3 amino acids: CASSRYQVHDSNQPQHF. The CDR3 nucleotides are TGCGCCAGCAGCCGATACCAAGTACACGATAGCAATCAGCCCCAGCATTTT.